The present T cell receptor (beta chain) was sequenced within a study of STAT5B mutations in CD4+ large granular lymphocyte leukemia. Findings and limits, study-wide: Main leukemic clonotypes were patient-specific, but 20% to 25% appeared at low frequency elsewhere. Top patient clones used TRBV06 genes more often: 8/27 versus 2/35 in controls. The CD4+ versus CD8+ T-LGLL clonality difference may reflect limited sample size.

The method was immunoSEQ multiplex PCR; TCRdb's version includes in-frame clones alone and lacks a portion of them. The sample has roughly 30,000 clones; approximately 80% are singletons. As to this clone: Its antigen is currently unknown.

The germline V gene has CDR1 LNHDA and CDR2 SQIVND (reference sequence). There are 16 residues in the CDR3. The trim removed 9 bases at V and 4 bases at J, leaving 12 bases unmatched. This clonotype was obtained from a human donor in good health. What was sequenced was CD4+ T cells from blood buffy coats. The chain carries TRBV19 and TRBJ2-1; 10 nucleotides agree with TRBD1. CDR3: CASHNPGTGEYNEQFF. The CDR3 nucleotides are TGTGCCAGCCACAACCCCGGGACAGGGGAATACAATGAGCAGTTCTTC.